The present T cell receptor (beta chain) was sequenced within a study of cytomegalovirus exposure and HLA in healthy donors. The CDR3 is 14 amino acids. V gave up 0 bases and J gave up 6 bases, with 10 bases separating them. In germline, CDR1 is SGHVS, CDR2 FNYEAQ. PCR used 60 Vbeta primers and 13 Jbeta primers. The table came from immunoSEQ multiplex PCR; TCRdb's copy has only in-frame clones and leaves some out. The sample yields 69,000 or so clones, 76% seen once. This sequence was found in a man aged 18 to 29 in good health and CMV-seronegative. The chain couples TRBV7-6 to TRBJ2-3; possible D gene TRBD2, 5 bases. The sequenced sample was PBMCs. The CDR3 loop reads CASSLAPLADTQYF. CDR3 nucleotide sequence: TGTGCCAGCAGCTTAGCCCCCCTAGCCGATACGCAGTATTTT.